This T cell receptor (beta chain) was recorded in a study of tissue T cells after allogeneic stem cell transplantation. Study-wide findings and caveats: The study did not identify alloreactive or antigen-specific tissue TCRs, and some clones might be persisting host cells. Few T cell clones were shared across patients, but motif clusters showed tissue-specific shared signatures. Blood and spleen captured only part of the tissue TCR repertoire.

CDR3 length: 16 amino acids. Germline V CDR1 and CDR2: SGHKS, YYEKEE (reference sequence). With V trimmed by 4 bases and J by 7 bases, 11 bases remained unmatched. CDR3 sequences, V/J genes, frequencies and template counts came from survey-depth TCRbeta sequencing. Sequencing was performed with immunoSEQ multiplex PCR; in TCRdb, only in-frame clones are kept and a portion is missing. The sample lists over 25,000 clones; less than 90% were seen once. Worth noting for this clone: The antigen is not known.

The sequence came from a woman between 18 and 49 years old who later had graft-versus-host disease after an allogeneic stem cell transplant. The source was blood, collected before transplantation. The V and J genes are TRBV5-5 and TRBJ1-6, with 7 bases fitting TRBD1. CDR3 in amino acids: CASSRGPGQTNSPLHF. CDR3 bases: TGTGCCAGCAGCCGGGGGCCGGGACAGACAAATTCACCCCTCCACTTT.